What follows are 3 T cell receptor beta chains derived from one specimen sequenced in a study of blood T cell repertoires in COVID-19. Clones were read by immunoSEQ multiplex PCR, and TCRdb kept only the in-frame ones, dropping some. The data hold roughly 120,000 clones, with 70% to 85% observed a single time. The sample taken for sequencing was peripheral blood. These receptors all stem from an older woman with acute or convalescent COVID-19.

This rearrangement joins TRBV2 to TRBJ2-2; tentatively, D is TRBD1 (6 bases). V shed 5 bases and J shed 4 bases, with 8 bases lying between them. The CDR3 covers 13 residues. Germline-derived CDR1 and CDR2 are SNHLY and FYNNEI. CDR3 region: CASSKQGTGELFF. The CDR3 DNA reads as TGTGCCAGCAGTAAACAGGGCACCGGGGAGCTGTTTTTT.

V and J are TRBV7-9 and TRBJ2-5; a weak D match, TRBD1 (5 bases). The CDR3 contains 14 residues. Germline CDR1 reads SEHNR; CDR2 reads FQNEAQ (reference sequence). The V and J ends lost 6 bases and 2 bases respectively, with 13 bases between them. The CDR3 coding sequence is TGTGCCAGCAGTCAAGGGGCGCGGCAAGAGACCCAGTACTTC. This translates into CASSQGARQETQYF.

This chain connects TRBV5-6 to TRBJ1-1, with TRBD1 matching over 7 bases. CDR1 is SGHDT, CDR2 YYEEEE, per germline. The CDR3 loop spans 13 amino acids. J lost 6 bases, V lost 3 bases, and 5 bases had no gene match. The CDR3 DNA reads as TGTGCCAGCAGCTGGGACAGCAAAGCTGAAGCTTTCTTT. Its translation: CASSWDSKAEAFF.